The rows below give T cell receptor beta chains drawn from one sample of a study of cytomegalovirus exposure and HLA in healthy donors. The assay was immunoSEQ multiplex PCR, and TCRdb's table has in-frame clones only and misses some. The sample records some 90,000 clones, 87% being singletons. The sample taken for sequencing was PBMCs. The receptors shown here come from a man between 18 and 35 years old in good health and CMV-seropositive. Each CDR3 is given with its conserved first and last residue. A D gene is named only where the DNA matches it firmly. Expanded clones are given a class, and other clones once, few, many or no size at all.

V	D	J	size	CDR3	DNA
TRBV29-1	TRBD1	TRBJ1-4	.	CSVATGTANEKLFF	TGCAGCGTCGCGACCGGGACAGCTAATGAAAAACTGTTTTTT
TRBV4-3	.	TRBJ1-2	once	CASSQDPTGDGYGYTF	TGCGCCAGCAGCCAAGATCCGACGGGGGACGGCTATGGCTACACCTTC
TRBV7-9	.	TRBJ2-1	.	CASSWEGGAKNNEQFF	TGTGCCAGCAGCTGGGAGGGGGGCGCGAAAAACAATGAGCAGTTCTTC
TRBV7-7	.	TRBJ2-5	once	CASSFQGETQYF	TGTGCCAGCAGTTTCCAGGGGGAGACCCAGTACTTC
TRBV10-1	TRBD2	TRBJ2-1	.	CASSEEAGGSYNEQFF	TGCGCCAGCAGTGAAGAGGCGGGAGGTTCCTACAATGAGCAGTTCTTC
TRBV28	TRBD2	TRBJ2-7	.	CASSLLLAAYEQYF	TGTGCCAGCAGCCTTCTTCTAGCGGCCTACGAGCAGTACTTC
TRBV4-2	TRBD2	TRBJ2-5	.	CASSQGGPSGGAETQYF	TGTGCCAGCAGCCAAGGAGGACCTAGCGGGGGGGCGGAGACCCAGTACTTC
TRBV4-1	.	TRBJ2-7	.	CASSEVSSYEQYF	TGCGCCAGCAGCGAAGTCTCCTCCTACGAGCAGTACTTC
TRBV7-3	TRBD2	TRBJ2-3	.	CASSLGLATDTQYF	TGTGCCAGCAGCTTGGGACTAGCCACAGATACGCAGTATTTT
TRBV27	TRBD1	TRBJ1-1	.	CASSRKGQGAGTEAFF	TGTGCCAGCAGCCGAAAGGGACAGGGGGCTGGAACTGAAGCTTTCTTT
TRBV9	TRBD1	TRBJ2-1	.	CASTNGQGRSNDEQFF	TGTGCCAGCACCAACGGACAGGGGAGATCTAACGATGAGCAGTTCTTC
TRBV6-5	TRBD2	TRBJ2-5	.	CASSGLAGEQETQYF	TGTGCCAGCAGCGGACTAGCGGGAGAACAAGAGACCCAGTACTTC
TRBV28	TRBD2	TRBJ2-3	.	CASRGDGNTQYF	TGTGCCAGCCGGGGGGACGGGAATACGCAGTATTTT
TRBV2	.	TRBJ2-2	.	CASNLDSRGELFF	TGTGCCAGCAATCTAGACTCCCGCGGGGAGCTGTTTTTT
TRBV19	.	TRBJ1-1	.	CASSISQNTEAFF	TGTGCCAGTAGTATAAGCCAGAACACTGAAGCTTTCTTT
TRBV5-4	TRBD2	TRBJ2-5	.	CASSLDPGTSLETQYF	TGTGCCAGCAGCTTGGACCCCGGGACTAGCTTGGAGACCCAGTACTTC
TRBV7-2	TRBD1	TRBJ1-4	.	CASSAGQGDEKLFF	TGTGCCAGCAGCGCGGGACAGGGTGATGAAAAACTGTTTTTT
TRBV19	TRBD2	TRBJ2-7	.	CASRPLAGGTYEQYF	TGTGCCAGTAGGCCACTAGCGGGGGGGACCTACGAGCAGTACTTC
TRBV11-2	TRBD2	TRBJ2-1	.	CASSEQAGDYNEQFF	TGTGCCAGCAGCGAACAAGCGGGAGACTACAATGAGCAGTTCTTC
TRBV11-1	.	TRBJ2-6	.	CASSPVLSGANVLTF	TGTGCCAGCAGCCCAGTCCTCTCTGGGGCCAACGTCCTGACTTTC
TRBV28	.	TRBJ2-7	few	CASSPDSYEQYF	TGTGCCAGCAGTCCAGACTCCTACGAGCAGTACTTC
TRBV14	.	TRBJ2-7	.	CASSQGNVFLYEQYF	TGTGCCAGCAGCCAAGGAAACGTGTTTCTCTATGAGCAGTACTTC
TRBV18	.	TRBJ1-5	few	CASSPQGNGNQPQHF	TGTGCCAGCTCACCACAGGGGAACGGCAATCAGCCCCAGCATTTT
TRBV11-2	.	TRBJ2-1	.	CASSSEQGLPGHSRPNEQFF	TGTGCCAGCAGCTCAGAGCAGGGCTTACCGGGACACTCACGCCCCAATGAGCAGTTCTTC
TRBV19	.	TRBJ1-6	.	CASSIRGLNSYNSPLHF	TGTGCCAGTAGTATCCGCGGACTTAACTCCTATAATTCACCCCTCCACTTT
TRBV7-9	.	TRBJ1-4	.	CASSFRGRDEKLFF	TGTGCCAGCAGCTTTCGAGGGCGGGATGAAAAACTGTTTTTT
TRBV6-5	.	TRBJ2-7	.	CASSYGTSYEQYF	TGTGCCAGCAGTTACGGCACCTCTTACGAGCAGTACTTC
TRBV5-4	.	TRBJ1-5	.	CASSLGADQPQHF	TGTGCCAGCAGTCTGGGTGCGGATCAGCCCCAGCATTTT
TRBV29-1	TRBD1	TRBJ2-1	.	CSVEGRRTGDYNEQFF	TGCAGCGTTGAGGGGCGTCGGACAGGGGACTACAATGAGCAGTTCTTC
TRBV6-5	.	TRBJ2-7	.	CASSNFNEQYF	TGTGCCAGCAGTAACTTCAACGAGCAGTACTTC
TRBV6-1	TRBD2	TRBJ2-7	.	CASSGTSGNSYEQYF	TGTGCCAGCAGCGGGACTAGCGGGAACTCCTACGAGCAGTACTTC
TRBV5-4	.	TRBJ1-1	.	CASSLFRTENTEAFF	TGTGCCAGCAGCTTGTTCAGGACAGAGAACACTGAAGCTTTCTTT
TRBV7-9	TRBD1	TRBJ2-7	.	CASSELRTGGDEQYF	TGTGCCAGCAGCGAGCTTCGGACAGGGGGCGACGAGCAGTACTTC
TRBV6-5	.	TRBJ1-6	many	CASSFRQSPLHF	TGTGCCAGCAGTTTCCGACAGTCACCCCTCCACTTT
TRBV5-6	.	TRBJ2-1	.	CASSDEVAGTYNEQFF	TGTGCCAGCAGCGACGAGGTAGCAGGGACCTACAATGAGCAGTTCTTC
TRBV7-2	.	TRBJ2-6	.	CASSPVGLGANVLTF	TGTGCCAGCAGCCCGGTCGGTCTCGGGGCCAACGTCCTGACTTTC
TRBV7-9	.	TRBJ2-7	.	CASNTRNTYEQYF	TGTGCCAGCAATACTAGGAATACCTACGAGCAGTACTTC
TRBV19	.	TRBJ2-2	.	CASSRYADTGELFF	TGTGCCAGTAGTCGTTATGCGGACACCGGGGAGCTGTTTTTT
TRBV18	TRBD2	TRBJ2-1	.	CASSTSGRASSYNEQFF	TGTGCCAGCTCAACTAGCGGGAGGGCGAGCTCCTACAATGAGCAGTTCTTC
TRBV7-8	.	TRBJ2-5	.	CASSLRVQETQYF	TGTGCCAGCAGCTTACGAGTACAAGAGACCCAGTACTTC
TRBV19	.	TRBJ1-2	.	CASTPSVHRMGYTF	TGTGCCAGTACTCCGTCGGTGCACAGGATGGGCTACACCTTC
TRBV9	TRBD2	TRBJ2-1	many	CASSDSGTSPNEQFF	TGTGCCAGCAGCGATTCGGGGACTAGCCCCAATGAGCAGTTCTTC
TRBV7-2	.	TRBJ2-1	.	CASSLSKETEQFF	TGTGCCAGCAGCTTAAGTAAGGAGACTGAGCAGTTCTTC
TRBV14	.	TRBJ2-5	.	CASSQDAGYYQETQYF	TGTGCCAGCAGCCAAGACGCCGGCTACTATCAAGAGACCCAGTACTTC
TRBV10-2	.	TRBJ1-4	.	CASRKGATNEKLFF	TGCGCCAGCAGGAAAGGGGCAACTAATGAAAAACTGTTTTTT
TRBV5-1	.	TRBJ2-1	.	CASSETTVNEQFF	TGCGCCAGCAGCGAAACTACCGTCAATGAGCAGTTCTTC
TRBV7-2	.	TRBJ2-1	.	CASSPIIGVVSYNEQFF	TGTGCCAGCAGCCCAATTATAGGGGTAGTCTCCTACAATGAGCAGTTCTTC
TRBV4-1	.	TRBJ2-1	.	CASSQDRAGMDNEQFF	TGCGCCAGCAGCCAAGATAGGGCGGGGATGGACAATGAGCAGTTCTTC
TRBV27	.	TRBJ2-7	once	CASSLFGHMYEQYF	TGTGCCAGCAGTTTATTCGGACATATGTACGAGCAGTACTTC
TRBV2	TRBD1	TRBJ2-4	few	CASSPGQETNIQYF	TGTGCCAGCAGTCCGGGACAGGAAACAAACATTCAGTACTTC
TRBV7-9	TRBD1	TRBJ2-7	.	CASSLPSTGTDSYEQYF	TGTGCCAGCAGCTTACCTTCAACCGGGACAGACTCCTACGAGCAGTACTTC
TRBV27	TRBD1	TRBJ1-2	.	CASSSPGQGDYGYTF	TGTGCCAGCAGTTCCCCGGGACAGGGAGACTATGGCTACACCTTC
TRBV28	TRBD1	TRBJ1-2	.	CASSKNPGQEFFNYGYTF	TGTGCCAGCAGTAAGAACCCGGGACAGGAATTTTTTAACTATGGCTACACCTTC
TRBV5-6	.	TRBJ1-2	.	CASSPNTANYGYTF	TGTGCCAGCAGCCCAAACACCGCTAACTATGGCTACACCTTC
TRBV5-1	TRBD1	TRBJ2-7	few	CASSFGTGGSEQYF	TGCGCCAGCAGCTTCGGGACAGGGGGCTCCGAGCAGTACTTC
TRBV5-1	.	TRBJ2-2	.	CASSLEAVHNTGELFF	TGCGCCAGCAGCTTGGAAGCGGTACATAACACCGGGGAGCTGTTTTTT
TRBV7-9	.	TRBJ2-7	.	CASSSGNRYEQYF	TGTGCCAGCAGCTCGGGAAATCGCTACGAGCAGTACTTC
TRBV28	TRBD1	TRBJ1-5	.	CASSLAQAGTAFNQPQHF	TGTGCCAGCAGTTTAGCTCAAGCCGGGACAGCTTTCAATCAGCCCCAGCATTTT